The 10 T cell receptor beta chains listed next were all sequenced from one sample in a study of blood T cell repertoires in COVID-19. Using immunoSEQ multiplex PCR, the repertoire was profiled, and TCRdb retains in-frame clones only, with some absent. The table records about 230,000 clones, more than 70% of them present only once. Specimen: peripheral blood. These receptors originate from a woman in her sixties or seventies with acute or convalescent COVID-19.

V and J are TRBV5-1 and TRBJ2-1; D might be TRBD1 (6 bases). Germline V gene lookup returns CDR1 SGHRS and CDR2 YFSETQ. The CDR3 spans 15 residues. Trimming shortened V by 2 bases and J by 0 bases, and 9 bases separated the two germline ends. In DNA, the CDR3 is TGCGCCAGCAGCTTAGGGACAAACTCCTACAATGAGCAGTTCTTC. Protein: CASSLGTNSYNEQFF.

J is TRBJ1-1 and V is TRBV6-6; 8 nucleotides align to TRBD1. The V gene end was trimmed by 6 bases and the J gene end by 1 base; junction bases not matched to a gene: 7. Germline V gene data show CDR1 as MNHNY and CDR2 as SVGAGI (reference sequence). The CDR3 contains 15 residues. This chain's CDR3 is CASSSQGEANTEAFF. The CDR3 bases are TGTGCCAGCAGCTCACAGGGGGAGGCGAACACTGAAGCTTTCTTT.

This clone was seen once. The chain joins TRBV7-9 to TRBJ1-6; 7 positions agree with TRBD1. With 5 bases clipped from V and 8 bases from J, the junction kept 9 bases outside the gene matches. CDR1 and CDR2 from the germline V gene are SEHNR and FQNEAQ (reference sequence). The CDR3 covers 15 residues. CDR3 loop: CASSPYRGSDSPLHF. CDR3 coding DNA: TGTGCCAGCAGCCCCTACAGGGGTTCGGATTCACCCCTCCACTTT. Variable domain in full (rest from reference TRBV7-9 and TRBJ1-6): DTGVSQNPRHKITKRGQNVTFRCDPISEHNRLYWYRQTLGQGPEFLTYFQNEAQLEKSRLLSDRFSAERPKGSFSTLEIQRTEQGDSAMYLCASSPYRGSDSPLHFGNGTRLTVT.

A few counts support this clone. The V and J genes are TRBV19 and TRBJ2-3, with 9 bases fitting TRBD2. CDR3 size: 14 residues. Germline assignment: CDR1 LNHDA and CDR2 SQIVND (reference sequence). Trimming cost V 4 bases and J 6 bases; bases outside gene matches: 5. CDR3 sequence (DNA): TGTGCCAGTAGTACGACTAGCGGAGGGGATACGCAGTATTTT. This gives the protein CASSTTSGGDTQYF.

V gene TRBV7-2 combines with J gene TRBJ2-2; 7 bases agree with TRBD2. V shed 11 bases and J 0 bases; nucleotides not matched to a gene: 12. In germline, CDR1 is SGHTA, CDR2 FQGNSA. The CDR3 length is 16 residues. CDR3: CASPAGGGANTGELFF. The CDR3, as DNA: TGTGCCTCCCCCGCTGGGGGAGGGGCGAACACCGGGGAGCTGTTTTTT.

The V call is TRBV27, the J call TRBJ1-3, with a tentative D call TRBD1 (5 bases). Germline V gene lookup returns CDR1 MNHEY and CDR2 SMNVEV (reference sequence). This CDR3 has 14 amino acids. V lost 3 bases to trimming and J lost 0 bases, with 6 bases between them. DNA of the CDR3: TGTGCCAGCAGTTTCGGGGGCTCTGGAAACACCATATATTTT. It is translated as CASSFGGSGNTIYF.

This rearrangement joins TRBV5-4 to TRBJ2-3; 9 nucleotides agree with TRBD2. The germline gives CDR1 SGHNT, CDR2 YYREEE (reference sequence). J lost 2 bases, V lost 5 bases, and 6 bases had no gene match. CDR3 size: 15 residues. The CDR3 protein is CASSSGLAHTDTQYF. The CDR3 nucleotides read TGTGCCAGCAGTTCTGGACTAGCGCACACAGATACGCAGTATTTT.

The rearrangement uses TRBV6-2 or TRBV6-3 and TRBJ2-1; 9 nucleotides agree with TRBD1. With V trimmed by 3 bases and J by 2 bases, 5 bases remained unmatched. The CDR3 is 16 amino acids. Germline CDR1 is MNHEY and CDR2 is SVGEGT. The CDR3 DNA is TGTGCCAGCAGTTATGCCGGGACAGGGACCTACAATGAGCAGTTCTTC. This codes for CASSYAGTGTYNEQFF.

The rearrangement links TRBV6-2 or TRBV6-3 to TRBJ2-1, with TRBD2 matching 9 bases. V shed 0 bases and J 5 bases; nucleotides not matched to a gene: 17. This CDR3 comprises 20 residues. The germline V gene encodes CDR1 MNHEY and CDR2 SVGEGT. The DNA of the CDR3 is TGTGCCAGCAGTTACTCGATTTTTGCGGGAGGGCCTAGGTTTGACAATGAGCAGTTCTTC. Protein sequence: CASSYSIFAGGPRFDNEQFF.

The CDR3 DNA reads TGCGCCAGCAGTAGCGGGGGGGCCGGGCCCGGGGAGCTGTTTTTT. Amino acid sequence: CASSSGGAGPGELFF. The chain combines TRBV10-2 with TRBJ2-2; 10 nucleotides align to TRBD2. The junction had 6 bases not matched to a gene; V was cut back by 5 bases and J by 6 bases. In germline, CDR1 is WSHSY, CDR2 SAAADI. There are 15 residues in the CDR3.